The 21 T cell receptor beta chains presented below share a single source sample, sequenced in a study of cytomegalovirus exposure and HLA in healthy donors. Clones were sequenced by immunoSEQ multiplex PCR, and TCRdb holds only the in-frame ones, with some missing. Of about 220,000 clones in the sample, roughly 88% are singletons; the top ten hold around 15%. Sequencing was performed on PBMCs. Every receptor here comes from a woman in her 30s in good health and CMV-seropositive.

The J gene is TRBJ2-7, the V gene TRBV30, with D hard to call. The CDR3 sequence is 11 residues long. Between the trimmed V and J ends, which lost 5 bases and 5 bases, there was a span of 10 bases. Germline CDR1 reads GTSNPN; CDR2 reads SVGIG (reference sequence). The CDR3 DNA is TGTGCCTGGGCCCCAAAAGACGAGCAGTACTTC. Its translation is CAWAPKDEQYF.

The genes are TRBV10-3 and TRBJ2-1; tentatively, D is TRBD1 or TRBD2 (5 bases each). The CDR3 length is 14 residues. Germline loops: CDR1 ENHRY, CDR2 SYGVKD. V lost 7 bases and J 3 bases, leaving 13 bases between the germline ends. The chain's CDR3 is CAITGAGIYNEQFF. CDR3 sequence (DNA): TGTGCCATCACCGGGGCAGGGATCTACAATGAGCAGTTCTTC.

This clone showed up just a few times. This rearrangement joins TRBV5-6 to TRBJ1-5; no reliable D call. Germline lookup yields CDR1 SGHDT and CDR2 YYEEEE. The CDR3 covers 16 residues. The V gene lost 2 bases and the J gene lost 2 bases, with 14 bases spanning the gap. As DNA, the CDR3 is TGTGCCAGCAGCTTTGCTCGGGGTAGGGGCAATCAGCCCCAGCATTTT. As protein: CASSFARGRGNQPQHF.

This sequence joins TRBV7-6 and TRBJ2-1; 11 nucleotides align to TRBD1. The CDR3 extends over 16 amino acids. Germline loops: CDR1 SGHVS, CDR2 FNYEAQ. Unmatched junction bases numbered 9, after V lost 3 bases and J lost 8 bases. CDR3 sequence (DNA): TGTGCCAGCAGCTTCGATGGACAGGGGGCGTTTGATGAGCAGTTCTTC. Translating gives CASSFDGQGAFDEQFF.

The rearrangement links TRBV7-9 to TRBJ1-2; possible D gene TRBD1, 6 bases. The CDR3 totals 14 residues. In germline, CDR1 is SEHNR, CDR2 FQNEAQ (reference sequence). The V end was cut by 4 bases, the J end by 5 bases, with 14 bases between. The chain's CDR3 is CASSSTGTKYGYTF. The CDR3 region has the DNA TGTGCCAGCAGCTCCACCGGGACAAAGTATGGCTACACCTTC.

The gene calls are TRBV4-1 and TRBJ2-5; 7 bases line up with TRBD1. Per germline, CDR1 MGHRA and CDR2 YSYEKL. V lost 4 bases to trimming and J lost 3 bases; unmatched junction nucleotides: 5. There are 14 residues in the CDR3. The CDR3 region is CASSPDREKETQYF. CDR3 nucleotides: TGCGCCAGCAGCCCCGACAGGGAGAAAGAGACCCAGTACTTC.

This clone was counted a few times. V gene TRBV9 combines with J gene TRBJ1-5; D is possibly TRBD1 (5 bases). The CDR3 is 14 amino acids. CDR1 SGDLS and CDR2 YYNGEE come from the germline V gene. V was shortened by 2 bases and J by 5 bases, with 11 bases between the two germline ends. This CDR3 is CASSVWGNDQPQHF. CDR3 bases: TGTGCCAGCAGCGTCTGGGGGAACGATCAGCCCCAGCATTTT.

The V gene is TRBV29-1, the J gene TRBJ2-7; TRBD2 matches 12 bases. Germline assignment: CDR1 SQVTM and CDR2 ANQGSEA. The V segment lost 4 bases and the J segment 0 bases; nucleotides outside the gene matches: 4. The CDR3 spans 15 residues. CDR3: CSVVVTSGGSYEQYF. DNA for the CDR3: TGCAGCGTTGTAGTGACTAGCGGGGGCTCCTACGAGCAGTACTTC.

The J gene is TRBJ2-7, the V gene TRBV20-1; no reliable D call. CDR3 length: 11 residues. Trimming pared 3 bases from V and 4 bases from J, leaving 7 bases between. The germline V gene encodes CDR1 DFQATT and CDR2 SNEGSKA (reference sequence). The CDR3 DNA follows: TGCAGTGCTAGTATCGGGTACGAGCAGTACTTC. Its protein product is CSASIGYEQYF.

This clone was counted between two and nine times. The chain recombines TRBV2 with TRBJ1-1; D is perhaps TRBD1 (6 bases). This CDR3 contains 15 residues. The germline V gene has CDR1 SNHLY and CDR2 FYNNEI. Trimming cost V 1 base and J 3 bases, with 12 bases left between them. CDR3 bases: TGTGCCAGCAGTGAAGATCAGGGGAAATACACTGAAGCTTTCTTT. It encodes CASSEDQGKYTEAFF. Full variable domain (remainder filled in from reference TRBV2 and TRBJ1-1): EPEVTQTPSHQVTQMGQEVILRCVPISNHLYFYWYRQILGQKVEFLVSFYNNEISEKSEIFDDQFSVERPDGSNFTLKIRSTKLEDSAMYFCASSEDQGKYTEAFFGQGTRLTVV.

The chain links TRBV5-4 to TRBJ1-2; weak D call: TRBD1 (5 bases). CDR3 length: 14 amino acids. Per germline, CDR1 SGHNT and CDR2 YYREEE (reference sequence). The V end lost 4 bases, the J end lost 4 bases, and 14 bases lay between the germline ends. The CDR3 reads CASSRVGATYGYTF. The CDR3 DNA follows: TGTGCCAGCAGCCGCGTCGGGGCGACCTATGGCTACACCTTC.

The chain is built from TRBV5-1 and TRBJ2-5, with D hard to call. V was clipped by 3 bases and J by 2 bases, with 5 bases between them. Germline CDR1 and CDR2: SGHRS and YFSETQ. The CDR3 consists of 12 residues. The DNA of the CDR3 is TGCGCCAGCAGCTCTCAGCAAGAGACCCAGTACTTC. Translating it yields CASSSQQETQYF.

The chain has TRBV13 and TRBJ2-7, with a possible D match to TRBD1 (7 bases). The CDR3 is 16 residues long. V gave up 5 bases and J gave up 2 bases, with 19 bases separating them. Per germline, CDR1 PRHDT and CDR2 FYEKMQ (reference sequence). The CDR3 bases are TGTGCCAGCAGCCCACCCCGGCCAGGGGGGACCTACGAGCAGTACTTC. This sequence encodes CASSPPRPGGTYEQYF. Full variable domain (missing parts from reference TRBV13 and TRBJ2-7): AAGVIQSPRHLIKEKRETATLKCYPIPRHDTVYWYQQGPGQDPQFLISFYEKMQSDKGSIPDRFSAQQFSDYHSELNMSSLELGDSALYFCASSPPRPGGTYEQYFGPGTRLTVT.

The chain combines TRBV28 with TRBJ1-1; D is perhaps TRBD1 (5 bases). V shed 10 bases and J shed 0 bases, with 15 bases lying between them. The CDR3 runs 14 residues. Germline V gene lookup returns CDR1 MDHEN and CDR2 SYDVKM. The DNA of the CDR3 is TGTGCCATCCAAGTAAGGGGTCTGAACACTGAAGCTTTCTTT. Translating it yields CAIQVRGLNTEAFF.

The chain is built from TRBV30 and TRBJ1-2; no clear D. Germline V CDR1 and CDR2: GTSNPN, SVGIG (reference sequence). V was trimmed by 3 bases and J by 0 bases, leaving 17 bases between them. The CDR3 has 16 amino acids. CDR3 sequence reads: CAWRPTMTWANYGYTF. CDR3 coding DNA: TGTGCCTGGAGACCTACCATGACGTGGGCTAACTATGGCTACACCTTC.

CDR3 DNA: TGCAGCTTAGAATTGGGACCTCAAGAGACCCAGTACTTC. It specifies CSLELGPQETQYF. The chain has TRBV29-1 and TRBJ2-5, with D perhaps matching TRBD1 or TRBD2 (5 bases each). Germline CDR1 reads SQVTM; CDR2 reads ANQGSEA. V lost 8 bases and J lost 2, with 15 bases in between. The CDR3 spans 13 residues.

The CDR3 DNA reads TGCAGCGTTGACCTCGGGCAGGCTACGGATGAGCAGTTCTTC. Residues: CSVDLGQATDEQFF. The chain couples TRBV29-1 to TRBJ2-1; D not resolved. V shed 3 bases and J shed 8 bases, with 17 bases lying between them. The CDR3 has 14 amino acids. Germline V gives CDR1 SQVTM, CDR2 ANQGSEA.

In the case of this clone: The sample has other DNA sequences that encode this CDR3 too. The CDR3 loop reads CASSLTGTSAYEQYF. CDR3 coding DNA: TGCGCCAGCAGCTTAACCGGGACTAGCGCCTACGAGCAGTACTTC. The rearrangement joins TRBV5-1 to TRBJ2-7, with 10 bases fitting TRBD2. The J segment lost 2 bases and the V segment lost 2 bases, leaving 4 bases of the junction unmatched. This CDR3 has 15 residues. Looked up from germline, CDR1 is SGHRS and CDR2 is YFSETQ.

The chain uses TRBV29-1 and TRBJ2-3, with D possibly TRBD2 on 5 matching bases. In germline, CDR1 is SQVTM, CDR2 ANQGSEA. CDR3 length: 13 residues. V gave up 7 bases and J gave up 6 bases, with 17 bases separating them. The CDR3 loop is CSADTGDGDTQYF. CDR3 DNA sequence: TGCAGCGCCGACACCGGGGATGGGGATACGCAGTATTTT.

The rearrangement joins TRBV11-2 to TRBJ2-7, with a possible D match to TRBD1 (5 bases). This CDR3 is built from 14 residues. Trimming left V 0 bases short and J 2 bases short, with 8 bases between. The germline CDR1 and CDR2 sequences are SGHAT and FQNNGV. The CDR3 here is CASSLEQDPYEQYF. In DNA form, the CDR3 reads TGTGCCAGCAGCTTAGAACAGGACCCCTACGAGCAGTACTTC.

V is TRBV27 and J is TRBJ2-2; D remains unclear. Per germline, CDR1 MNHEY and CDR2 SMNVEV (reference sequence). This CDR3 contains 15 residues. V lost 5 bases and J 3 bases, leaving 13 bases between the germline ends. In nucleotides, the CDR3 is TGTGCCAGCAGTCCGCTGAGCTCTTACACCGGGGAGCTGTTTTTT. Protein sequence: CASSPLSSYTGELFF.